This T cell receptor beta chain was identified in a study of blood T cell repertoires in COVID-19 (dated by TCRdb to 2019 to 2021). Looking at the study overall: Collaborator samples came from the United States, Italy and Spain and covered acute and convalescent phases of COVID-19. The sample metadata nearly always contained a de-identified subject ID, COVID-19 status, age in years and sex. The repertoires were made available in a free public database intended to serve as a resource for research on the immune response to SARS-CoV-2. Deeply sampled blood TCRbeta repertoires from subjects exposed to, actively infected with, or recovered from COVID-19 were included in the dataset. Where available, HLA class I and class II types were taken from metadata supplied by the sample provider and were not determined by assay-based typing. The prospective study material was composed of cDNA or gDNA derived from T cells, B-cell-depleted T cells, or PBMCs. Samples came from the ongoing ImmuneRACE study (first 160 participants) plus 1,254 subjects from 6 global collaborators. General study outcomes and caveats: The amount of clinical and demographic metadata varied by source and participant and was provided uncurated.

Each collaborating institution followed its own protocols to collect whole blood in K2EDTA tubes. For TCRbeta analysis, collaborators shipped samples in one of three forms: frozen whole blood, isolated PBMCs, or DNA extracted from either of those sample types. Remarks on this clone: Its target antigen remains unknown. No base-level quality is on record; no much larger clone is a single base apart.

Trimming costs V 0 bases and J 2 bases, and their ends lie 7 bases apart. Reading the germline V gene gives CDR1 KGHSH and CDR2 LQKENI. Measured from the cysteine to the phenylalanine, the CDR3 is 15 residues long. Only the CDR3 region is kept as DNA, spanning 45 bases read in frame from base 1. TCRbeta CDR3 regions were amplified from genomic DNA using the immunoSEQ Assay, a bias-controlled multiplex PCR. On the authors' methods: The number of nucleated cells in each sample was estimated from the amplification of reference gene primers within the assay. To quantify the absolute abundance of each unique TCRbeta CDR3 rearrangement, sequence reads were collapsed and filtered. Productive Simpson clonality was computed per sample as the square root of Simpson's diversity index over productive rearrangements. TCRdb provides this immuneACCESS table in a form limited to in-frame rearrangements. Some clones are lacking; in checked studies, under half of them reflect an unresolved V gene, and why the rest are absent is not known. D and trimming were read from the DNA, whereas the V and J calls and clone size are those reported in that table. This sample holds around 200,000 clones; roughly 80% were observed only once. The ten largest clones take up approximately 5.3% of the sample.

The chain employs TRBV18 and TRBJ1-4; no D gene can be assigned with confidence. The sequencing input was peripheral blood. This clonotype was obtained from a human donor in a cohort sampled during active COVID-19. The nucleotide sequence is given as TGTGCCAGCTCACCACCGGAACAGACTAATGAAAAACTGTTTTTT. It specifies CASSPPEQTNEKLFF.